This T cell receptor beta chain emerged from a study of yellow fever vaccine responses in identical twins. General study findings and limits: On the reported evidence, twins' vaccine T cell responses seemed partly convergent and partly personalized.

Comments on this clonotype: No antigen is known for it. An end of the junction does not agree with germline; a read error may underlie this.

TCRdb fed the RT-PCR reads into MiXCR, producing one record per CDR3 protein. The table has approximately 11,000 distinct CDR3 sequences, more than 65% seen once; the top ten hold roughly 7%. The CDR3 consists of 14 residues. Germline V gene sequence: CDR1 SGHAT, CDR2 FQDESV (reference sequence). The TCR comes from a woman younger than 35 who received the yellow fever vaccine. The chain couples TRBV11-1 to TRBJ2-5; D is unclear. Sequences were derived from T cells from blood (PBMCs), unsorted or a sorted subset (not recorded which), sampled before or after yellow fever vaccination (not recorded which). CDR3 sequence reads: CASSLISSQGTQYF. CDR3 in DNA: TGTGCCAGCAGCTTAATCTCAAGTCAAGGGACCCAGTACTTC.